Detailed here is one T cell receptor beta chain. Its matching antigen is unknown. Healthy controls were blood bank volunteers in Maryland, USA. TCRdb passed the 5' RACE reads through MiXCR, listing each CDR3 protein once. The repertoire holds tens of thousands of distinct CDR3 sequences, with roughly 7% as singletons. The data stem from a study of neurological immune-mediated disorders. Study-wide findings and caveats: The absence of shared CDR3 amino acid sequences among expanded clones across subjects suggests private repertoires in all groups.

The TCR comes from a woman in her 40s in good health. The sample taken for sequencing was PBMCs.

DNA of the CDR3: TGCAGTGCTAGAGGGGACACTAACTATGGCTACACCTTC. It is translated as CSARGDTNYGYTF. The chain uses TRBV20-1 and TRBJ1-2; D possibly corresponds to TRBD1 (6 bases). The CDR3 covers 13 residues. V lost 1 base to trimming and J lost 0 bases, with 6 bases between them. Germline-derived CDR1 and CDR2 are DFQATT and SNEGSKA (reference sequence).